These T cell receptor beta chains were read from a single sample in a study of shared clonotypes between healthy human individuals. Method: immunoSEQ multiplex PCR; TCRdb's copy keeps in-frame clones and lacks some. The sample lists about 490,000 clones; about 79% were seen once. Sequencing was performed on PBMCs. The receptors were sampled from a woman between 40 and 50 years old in good health. Some clones in this sample may be carry-over from other donors' samples. Both conserved end residues are part of each CDR3. The D gene is left open where the match is weak. Size values are once, few and many counts, or a class for expanded clones, and some rows have none.

d_call,clone_size,j_call,v_call,cdr3_aa,cdr3_nt
-,-,TRBJ2-5,TRBV29-1,CSVSTDSNLYF,TGCAGCGTGTCAACGGACAGCAATTTGTACTTC
-,few,TRBJ2-1,TRBV2,CASTEVGYLGGEQFF,TGTGCCAGCACCGAAGTAGGGTACTTAGGCGGTGAGCAGTTCTTC
-,-,TRBJ2-1,TRBV30,CAWSEYSEQFF,TGTGCCTGGAGTGAGTACAGTGAGCAGTTCTTC
-,-,TRBJ1-1,TRBV2,CASTLNTEAFF,TGTGCCAGCACCCTGAACACTGAAGCTTTCTTT
TRBD2,-,TRBJ2-3,TRBV23-1,CASSQSRGLWTDTQYF,TGCGCCAGCAGTCAATCTCGGGGACTATGGACAGATACGCAGTATTTT
-,-,TRBJ2-7,TRBV28,CASSLVYEQYF,TGTGCCAGCAGTTTAGTCTACGAGCAGTACTTC
TRBD1,-,TRBJ1-2,TRBV5-1,CASSPDRENYGYTF,TGCGCCAGCAGCCCTGACAGGGAGAACTATGGCTACACCTTC
-,-,TRBJ1-1,TRBV18,CASSPPTRAEAFF,TGTGCCAGCTCACCACCTACCCGGGCTGAAGCTTTCTTT
TRBD1,-,TRBJ2-7,TRBV5-1,CASSIGTGRGYEQYF,TGCGCCAGCAGCATAGGGACAGGGAGAGGCTACGAGCAGTACTTC
-,-,TRBJ1-2,TRBV5-1,CASSLGLADGYTF,TGCGCCAGCAGCTTGGGTCTGGCAGATGGCTACACCTTC
-,-,TRBJ2-2,TRBV18,CASSPLSAGIGRTGELFF,TGTGCCAGCTCACCACTTTCTGCAGGGATCGGGAGAACCGGGGAGCTGTTTTTT
TRBD1,many,TRBJ2-1,TRBV6-6,CASRQGALYEQFF,TGTGCCAGCAGACAGGGGGCTCTCTATGAGCAGTTCTTC
-,few,TRBJ2-5,TRBV18,CASSPIQAQETQYF,TGTGCCAGCTCACCAATCCAGGCCCAAGAGACCCAGTACTTC
TRBD1,-,TRBJ2-1,TRBV6-6,CASSYFQGAYNEQFF,TGTGCCAGCAGTTACTTCCAGGGGGCATACAATGAGCAGTTCTTC
TRBD2,-,TRBJ2-5,TRBV7-2,CASSSGRGETQYF,TGTGCCAGCAGCTCCGGGCGGGGGGAGACCCAGTACTTC
TRBD1,-,TRBJ1-4,TRBV5-4,CASSLGQTTNEKLFF,TGTGCCAGCAGCCTGGGACAGACAACTAATGAAAAACTGTTTTTT
-,-,TRBJ2-1,TRBV5-1,CASSPSAGNNEQFF,TGCGCCAGCAGCCCTAGCGCGGGAAACAATGAGCAGTTCTTC
-,-,TRBJ2-3,TRBV29-1,CSVVPSDRADTQYF,TGCAGCGTTGTTCCTTCCGATCGGGCAGATACGCAGTATTTT
-,-,TRBJ2-2,TRBV7-2,CASSSQRLRGPYTGELFF,TGTGCCAGCAGCTCCCAGCGGCTTCGGGGACCTTACACCGGGGAGCTGTTTTTT
-,-,TRBJ2-1,TRBV6-4,CASSDKAGYNEQFF,TGTGCCAGCAGTGACAAGGCGGGATACAATGAGCAGTTCTTC
-,-,TRBJ2-7,TRBV19,CASSRPLVPISEQYF,TGTGCCAGTTCCCGCCCCCTTGTCCCGATTTCCGAGCAGTACTTC
-,many,TRBJ2-6,TRBV11-1,CASSPGQGNGANVLTF,TGTGCCAGCAGCCCGGGCCAGGGTAATGGGGCCAACGTCCTGACTTTC
-,-,TRBJ2-7,TRBV6-1,CASSDNPAPSYEQYF,TGTGCCAGCAGTGACAACCCAGCACCGTCCTACGAGCAGTACTTC
-,many,TRBJ1-1,TRBV29-1,CSVERDGGTEAFF,TGCAGCGTTGAAAGGGATGGGGGCACTGAAGCTTTCTTT
-,few,TRBJ1-4,TRBV19,CASSPGTFEKLFF,TGTGCCAGTAGTCCCGGGACATTTGAAAAACTGTTTTTT
TRBD1,-,TRBJ1-2,TRBV5-6,CASSLVSRGPYGYTF,TGTGCCAGCAGCTTGGTCTCCAGGGGGCCTTATGGCTACACCTTC
-,-,TRBJ2-5,TRBV5-1,CASSLQGQETQYF,TGCGCCAGCAGCTTACAGGGCCAGGAGACCCAGTACTTC
-,-,TRBJ2-3,TRBV6-9,CASSSTDTQYF,TGTGCCAGCAGTAGCACAGATACGCAGTATTTT
TRBD1,-,TRBJ1-4,TRBV2,CASRRTGGQEKLFF,TGTGCCAGCAGAAGGACAGGGGGCCAGGAAAAACTGTTTTTT
TRBD2,-,TRBJ2-1,TRBV7-3,CASSSSGRASKNEQFF,TGTGCCAGCAGCTCAAGCGGGAGGGCGTCTAAGAATGAGCAGTTCTTC